The text below deals with one T cell receptor (beta chain). The CDR3 contains 20 residues. The sample comes from a study of blood T cell repertoires in COVID-19. Turning to the study itself: Sites in the United States, Italy and Spain provided acute and convalescent COVID-19 samples. From T cells, B-cell-depleted T cells, or PBMCs came the material, which was cDNA or gDNA.

As originally analysed: It was from reference gene primer amplification that nucleated cell counts were estimated. Sequencing was performed with immunoSEQ multiplex PCR; in TCRdb, only in-frame clones are kept and a portion is missing. The DNA gave D and trimming, while V, J and clone size come from that table. The sample has 100,000 or so clones; under 90% are singletons. This sequence originates from a human donor in a cohort sampled during active COVID-19. Sample: peripheral blood. The gene calls are TRBV21-1 and TRBJ2-4; TRBD1, the table's D call, was not compared with the DNA. TRBV21-1 is a pseudogene segment. In DNA, the CDR3 is TGTGCCAGCAGCACACAAAAACCGGGACAGGGGGAAAGTGTCAAAAACATTCAGTACTTC. It is translated as CASSTQKPGQGESVKNIQYF.